This T cell receptor (beta chain) was sequenced in a study of identifying expanded T cells in peripheral blood. During the collection period, no donor immune events like infections were recorded. This table comes from immunoSEQ multiplex PCR, and its TCRdb copy is limited to in-frame clones, with some not included. This table has over 90,000 clones, about 87% appearing once. In the case of this clone: Its antigen remains unidentified.

The study, taken as a whole, reports: Differentially abundant clones: around 1.1 between replicates, approximately 15 at around 15 days, 19 to 20 at four. Across healthy donors, higher total template counts meant significantly greater roughly 2-week count variance.

V was pared by 5 bases and J by 3 bases, with 13 bases of the junction left unmatched. Looked up from germline, CDR1 is SQVTM and CDR2 is ANQGSEA. The CDR3 totals 15 residues. The chain has TRBV29-1 and TRBJ2-7; TRBD2 aligns across 7 bases. The sequenced sample consisted of blood. The receptor's source is a person between 18 and 75 years old in good health. The CDR3 DNA reads TGCAGCGTTTCAAAACTGGGGGGGATTCGCTACGAGCAGTACTTC. Translation: CSVSKLGGIRYEQYF.